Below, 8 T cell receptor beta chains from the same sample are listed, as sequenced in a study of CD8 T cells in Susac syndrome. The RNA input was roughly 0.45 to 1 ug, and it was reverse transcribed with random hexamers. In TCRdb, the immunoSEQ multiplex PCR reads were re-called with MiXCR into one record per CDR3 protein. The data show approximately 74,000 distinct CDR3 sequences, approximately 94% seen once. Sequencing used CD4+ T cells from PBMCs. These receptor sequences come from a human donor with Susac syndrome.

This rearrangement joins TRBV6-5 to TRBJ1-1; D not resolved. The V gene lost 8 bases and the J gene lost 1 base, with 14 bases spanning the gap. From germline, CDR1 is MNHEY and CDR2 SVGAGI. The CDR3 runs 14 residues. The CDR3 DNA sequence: TGTGCCAGCGGTCCCTGGACGGAGAACACTGAAGCTTTCTTT. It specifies CASGPWTENTEAFF.

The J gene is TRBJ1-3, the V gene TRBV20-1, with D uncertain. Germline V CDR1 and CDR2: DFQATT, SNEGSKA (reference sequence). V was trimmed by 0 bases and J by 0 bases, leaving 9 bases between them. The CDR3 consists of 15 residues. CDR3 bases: TGCAGTGCTAGAGATCCTGGCTTCTCTGGAAACACCATATATTTT. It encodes CSARDPGFSGNTIYF.

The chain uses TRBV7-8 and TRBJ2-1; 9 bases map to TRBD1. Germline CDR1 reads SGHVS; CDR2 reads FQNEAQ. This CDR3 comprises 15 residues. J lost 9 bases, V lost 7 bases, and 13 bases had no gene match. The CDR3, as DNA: TGTGCCAGCAAACGGGACAGGGTCTCATCGGGTGAGCAGTTCTTC. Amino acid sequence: CASKRDRVSSGEQFF.

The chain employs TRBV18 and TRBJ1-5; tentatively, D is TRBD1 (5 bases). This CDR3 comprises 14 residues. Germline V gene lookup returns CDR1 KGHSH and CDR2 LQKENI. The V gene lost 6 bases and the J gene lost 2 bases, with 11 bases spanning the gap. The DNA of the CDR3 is TGTGCCAGCTCGATCGGGGACGGCAATCAGCCCCAGCATTTT. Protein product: CASSIGDGNQPQHF.

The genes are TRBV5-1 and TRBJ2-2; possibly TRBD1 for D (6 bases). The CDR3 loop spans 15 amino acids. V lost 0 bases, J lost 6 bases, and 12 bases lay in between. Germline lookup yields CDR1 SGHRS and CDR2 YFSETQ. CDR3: CASSLEKAGAGELFF. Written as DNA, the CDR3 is TGCGCCAGCAGCTTGGAGAAAGCAGGGGCCGGGGAGCTGTTTTTT.

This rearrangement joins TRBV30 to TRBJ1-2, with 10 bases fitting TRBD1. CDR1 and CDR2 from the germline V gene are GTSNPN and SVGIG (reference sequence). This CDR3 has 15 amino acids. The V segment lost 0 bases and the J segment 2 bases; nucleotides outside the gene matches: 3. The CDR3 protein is CAWSVGTGVNYGYTF. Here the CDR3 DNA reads TGTGCCTGGAGTGTAGGGACAGGGGTAAACTATGGCTACACCTTC.

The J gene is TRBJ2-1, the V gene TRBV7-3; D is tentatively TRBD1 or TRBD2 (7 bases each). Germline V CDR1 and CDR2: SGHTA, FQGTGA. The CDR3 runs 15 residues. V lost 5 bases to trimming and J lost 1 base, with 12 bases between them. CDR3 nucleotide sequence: TGTGCCAGCAGCGTTCAGGGGGGGTCCTACAATGAGCAGTTCTTC. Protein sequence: CASSVQGGSYNEQFF.

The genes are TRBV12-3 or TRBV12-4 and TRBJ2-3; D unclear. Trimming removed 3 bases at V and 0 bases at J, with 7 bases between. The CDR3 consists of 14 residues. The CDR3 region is CASSFSRSTDTQYF. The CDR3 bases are TGTGCCAGCAGTTTCTCGCGGAGCACAGATACGCAGTATTTT.